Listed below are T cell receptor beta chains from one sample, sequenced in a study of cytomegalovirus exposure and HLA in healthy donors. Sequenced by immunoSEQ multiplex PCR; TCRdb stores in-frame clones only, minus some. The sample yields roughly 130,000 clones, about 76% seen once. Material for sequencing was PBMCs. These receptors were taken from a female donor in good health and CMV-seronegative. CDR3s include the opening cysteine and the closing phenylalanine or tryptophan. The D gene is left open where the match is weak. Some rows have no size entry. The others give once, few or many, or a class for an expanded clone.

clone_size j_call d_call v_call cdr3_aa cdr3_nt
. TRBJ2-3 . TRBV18 CASSPPGGTDTQYF TGTGCCAGCTCACCGCCAGGGGGCACAGATACGCAGTATTTT
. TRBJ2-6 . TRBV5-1 CASSLAGGANVLTF TGCGCCAGCAGCTTGGCCGGTGGGGCCAACGTCCTGACTTTC
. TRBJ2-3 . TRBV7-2 CASSLEERDTQYF TGTGCCAGCAGCTTAGAAGAGAGGGATACGCAGTATTTT
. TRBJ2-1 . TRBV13 CASSLQVTSYNEQFF TGTGCCAGCAGCTTGCAGGTGACCTCCTACAATGAGCAGTTCTTC
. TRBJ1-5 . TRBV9 CASSVGPGTNQPQHF TGTGCCAGCAGCGTAGGACCAGGGACTAATCAGCCCCAGCATTTT
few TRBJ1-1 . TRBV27 CASSYTVPGEAFF TGTGCCAGCAGTTATACAGTACCAGGTGAAGCTTTCTTT
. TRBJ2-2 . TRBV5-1 CASNTGENTGELFF TGCGCCAGCAATACGGGGGAAAACACCGGGGAGCTGTTTTTT
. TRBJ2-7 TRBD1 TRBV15 CATSTVIDSGTADYEQYF TGTGCCACCAGCACAGTCATAGATTCCGGGACAGCAGACTACGAGCAGTACTTC
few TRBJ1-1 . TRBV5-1 CASSLGTGYTEAFF TGCGCCAGCAGCTTAGGAACAGGGTACACTGAAGCTTTCTTT
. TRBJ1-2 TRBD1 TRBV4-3 CASSRTGANYGYTF TGCGCCAGCAGCCGGACAGGCGCCAACTATGGCTACACCTTC
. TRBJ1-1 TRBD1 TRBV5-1 CASSMTGDGEAFF TGCGCCAGCAGCATGACAGGGGATGGTGAAGCTTTCTTT
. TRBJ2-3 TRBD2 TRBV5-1 CASRITSGTDTQYF TGCGCCAGCAGGATAACTAGCGGCACAGATACGCAGTATTTT
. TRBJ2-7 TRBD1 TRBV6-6 CASSFQGQGDEQYF TGTGCCAGCAGTTTCCAGGGACAGGGGGACGAGCAGTACTTC
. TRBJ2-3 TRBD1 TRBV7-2 CASSLRGPGTDTQYF TGTGCCAGCAGCTTAAGGGGGCCCGGCACAGATACGCAGTATTTT
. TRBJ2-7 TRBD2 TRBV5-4 CASSTYMTSGRGEQYF TGTGCCAGCAGCACCTACATGACTAGCGGGAGGGGCGAGCAGTACTTC
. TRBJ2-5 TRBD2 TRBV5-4 CASSLSGGQRETQYF TGTGCCAGCAGTCTAAGCGGGGGGCAACGAGAGACCCAGTACTTC
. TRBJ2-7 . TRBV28 CASSFSSYEQYF TGTGCCAGCAGTTTCTCCTCCTACGAGCAGTACTTC
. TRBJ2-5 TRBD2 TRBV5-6 CASSLLAGGETQYF TGTGCCAGCAGCTTGCTAGCGGGAGGCGAGACCCAGTACTTC
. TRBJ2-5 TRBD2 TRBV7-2 CASSLARFSGGAETQYF TGTGCCAGCAGCTTAGCGCGATTTAGCGGGGGGGCGGAGACCCAGTACTTC
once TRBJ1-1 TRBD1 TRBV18 CASSPSGQGGTEAFF TGTGCCAGCTCACCGTCTGGACAGGGGGGTACTGAAGCTTTCTTT
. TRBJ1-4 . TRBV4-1 CASSQPRGEKLFF TGCGCCAGCAGCCAACCGAGGGGGGAAAAACTGTTTTTT
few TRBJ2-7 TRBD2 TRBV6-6 CASRGLAVNDEQYF TGTGCCAGCAGAGGACTAGCGGTAAACGACGAGCAGTACTTC
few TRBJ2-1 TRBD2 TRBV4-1 CASSQDWTRDNEQFF TGCGCCAGCAGCCAAGACTGGACTAGAGACAATGAGCAGTTCTTC
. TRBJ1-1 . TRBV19 CASSMIGRRTEAFF TGTGCCAGTAGTATGATCGGACGGAGGACTGAAGCTTTCTTT
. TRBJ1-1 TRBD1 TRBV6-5 CASSNRQGNTEAFF TGTGCCAGCAGTAACCGACAGGGGAACACTGAAGCTTTCTTT
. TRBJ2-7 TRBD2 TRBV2 CASTSGLAGVEQYF TGTGCCAGCACCTCCGGGCTAGCGGGAGTCGAGCAGTACTTC
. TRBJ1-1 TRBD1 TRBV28 CASSFTGGTEAFF TGTGCCAGCAGTTTCACAGGGGGCACTGAAGCTTTCTTT
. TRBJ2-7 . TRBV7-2 CASSLRRGGDRQYF TGTGCCAGCAGCTTACGGAGGGGCGGGGATCGGCAGTACTTC
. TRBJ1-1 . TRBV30 CAWVQGYTEAFF TGTGCCTGGGTTCAGGGGTATACTGAAGCTTTCTTT
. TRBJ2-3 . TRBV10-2 CASRRDDTQYF TGCGCCAGCAGACGGGATGATACGCAGTATTTT
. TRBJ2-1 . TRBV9 CASSVAGPLNEQFF TGTGCCAGCAGCGTGGCGGGGCCCCTCAATGAGCAGTTCTTC
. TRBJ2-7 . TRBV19 CASSIVPGYEQYF TGTGCCAGTAGTATAGTCCCGGGCTACGAGCAGTACTTC
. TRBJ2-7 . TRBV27 CASSLFVPRLAGGEQYF TGTGCCAGCAGTTTATTCGTCCCCAGGTTGGCCGGAGGCGAGCAGTACTTC
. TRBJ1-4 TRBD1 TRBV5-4 CASRETGGAEEKLFF TGTGCCAGCAGGGAGACAGGGGGCGCTGAGGAAAAACTGTTTTTT